The 23 T cell receptor beta chains below come from one sample, sequenced in a study of T cell responses to AZD1222 COVID-19 vaccine. Generated by immunoSEQ multiplex PCR, the TCRdb table keeps only in-frame clones and is missing some. This sample carries some 130,000 clones, roughly 89% of them seen once, and the ten largest clones take roughly 2%. The sample was peripheral blood, taken on day 0 of AZD1222 vaccination. The receptors were sampled from an adult in good health.

This clone has a single count. V usage is TRBV7-8 and J usage is TRBJ1-2; D is unresolved. Germline assignment: CDR1 SGHVS and CDR2 FQNEAQ. The germline V and J ends were trimmed by 4 bases and 0 bases, with 12 bases remaining between them. This CDR3 contains 15 residues. The CDR3 region is CASSSPGLTNYGYTF. CDR3 nucleotides: TGTGCCAGCAGCTCCCCCGGGCTCACTAACTATGGCTACACCTTC.

The chain uses TRBV6-5 and TRBJ1-2; tentative D call: TRBD1 (6 bases). This CDR3 region has 12 residues. Germline loops: CDR1 MNHEY, CDR2 SVGAGI. V lost 6 bases and J lost 8, with 13 bases in between. This chain's CDR3 is CASRNPGVGYTF. The CDR3, as DNA: TGTGCCAGCAGAAACCCAGGGGTAGGCTACACCTTC.

This sequence joins TRBV28 and TRBJ1-1; D ambiguous. Looked up from germline, CDR1 is MDHEN and CDR2 is SYDVKM. This CDR3 spans 11 amino acids. V lost 5 bases to trimming and J lost 8 bases, with 9 bases between them. DNA for the CDR3: TGTGCCAGCAGTAGAGGCACCGAAGCTTTCTTT. Translated, it gives CASSRGTEAFF.

This clone occurred a few times. This rearrangement joins TRBV7-6 to TRBJ2-2; 9 nucleotides align to TRBD2. This CDR3 has 17 amino acids. The germline gives CDR1 SGHVS, CDR2 FNYEAQ. V was clipped by 5 bases and J by 4 bases; unmatched bases: 11. CDR3 protein: CASSTRAGGRGTGELFF. CDR3 sequence (DNA): TGTGCCAGCAGCACCCGAGCAGGCGGGAGGGGCACCGGGGAGCTGTTTTTT.

CDR3 coding DNA: TGCAGCGTTGAGAACCCCCAAAGACTAGCGGGGTACAATGAGCAGTTCTTC. Amino acid sequence: CSVENPQRLAGYNEQFF. The V and J genes are TRBV29-1 and TRBJ2-1; 11 bases line up with TRBD2. J was trimmed by 4 bases and V by 3 bases; bases with no gene match: 11. Per the germline V gene, CDR1 is SQVTM and CDR2 is ANQGSEA. The CDR3 length is 17 residues.

This clone occurred once. CDR3 region: CASSQWGYGTEAFF. CDR3 nucleotides: TGTGCCAGCAGCCAGTGGGGATACGGCACTGAAGCTTTCTTT. This chain connects TRBV14 to TRBJ1-1; no clear D gene. The V end lost 3 bases, the J end lost 4 bases, and 12 bases lay between the germline ends. This CDR3 has 14 residues. Germline V gives CDR1 SGHDN, CDR2 FVKESK.

The chain is built from TRBV19 and TRBJ2-7; the D is unclear. The germline V and J ends were trimmed by 6 bases and 6 bases, with 15 bases remaining between them. Germline CDR1 and CDR2: LNHDA and SQIVND (reference sequence). There are 13 residues in the CDR3. The CDR3 loop reads CASSPDTNREQYF. CDR3 DNA: TGTGCCAGTAGCCCTGACACGAACCGCGAGCAGTACTTC.

The chain employs TRBV10-3 and TRBJ2-7, with no clear D. V was cut by 4 bases and J by 5 bases, with 12 bases left in between. Germline loops: CDR1 ENHRY, CDR2 SYGVKD. This CDR3 is built from 13 residues. The CDR3 nucleotides read TGTGCCATCAGTGGGAAAAAGGCCCACGAGCAGTACTTC. Amino acids: CAISGKKAHEQYF.

The V and J genes are TRBV27 and TRBJ2-2; D is unclear. CDR3 length equals 12 residues. Trimming took off 4 bases at V and 3 bases at J, with 3 bases between the two ends. Germline-derived CDR1 and CDR2 are MNHEY and SMNVEV (reference sequence). The CDR3 here is CASSYYTGELFF. The DNA for the CDR3 is TGTGCCAGCAGTTATTACACCGGGGAGCTGTTTTTT.

The CDR3 here is CASSQESGENYGYTF. The CDR3 DNA is TGCGCCAGCAGCCAAGAGTCAGGGGAGAACTATGGCTACACCTTC. The chain is built from TRBV4-1 and TRBJ1-2; D perhaps matches TRBD1 (6 bases). Germline CDR1 MGHRA, CDR2 YSYEKL. Between the trimmed V and J ends, which lost 0 bases and 2 bases, there was a span of 10 bases. This CDR3 comprises 15 residues.

The chain links TRBV7-2 to TRBJ1-3, with D unclear. Germline loops: CDR1 SGHTA, CDR2 FQGNSA. V was shortened by 1 base and J by 10 bases, with 14 bases between the two germline ends. The CDR3 consists of 14 residues. The DNA for the CDR3 is TGTGCCAGCAGCTTAGGGGCCTTGAGGAATACCATATATTTT. It yields the protein CASSLGALRNTIYF.

The rearrangement uses TRBV6-5 and TRBJ2-7, with a tentative D call TRBD2 (5 bases). Looked up from germline, CDR1 is MNHEY and CDR2 is SVGAGI. Trimming removed 3 bases at V and 2 bases at J, with 17 bases between. This CDR3 region has 16 residues. This chain's CDR3 is CASSYRSRGRPYEQYF. CDR3 in DNA: TGTGCCAGCAGTTATAGGTCCCGGGGAAGGCCCTACGAGCAGTACTTC.

V and J are TRBV2 and TRBJ1-2; no clear D gene. The germline CDR1 and CDR2 sequences are SNHLY and FYNNEI. The CDR3 runs 16 residues. V dropped 0 bases and J dropped 2 bases, with 13 bases sitting between them. The CDR3 reads CASSEADLDRNYGYTF. In nucleotides, the CDR3 is TGTGCCAGCAGTGAAGCGGACTTGGACCGCAACTATGGCTACACCTTC.

This chain connects TRBV18 to TRBJ1-5, with TRBD1 matching 8 bases. The germline gives CDR1 KGHSH, CDR2 LQKENI. The V gene end was trimmed by 3 bases and the J gene end by 2 bases; junction bases not matched to a gene: 3. The CDR3 sequence is 15 residues long. In nucleotides, the CDR3 is TGTGCCAGCTCACCGGACAGGGCAGGCAATCAGCCCCAGCATTTT. Translated, it gives CASSPDRAGNQPQHF.

This chain uses TRBV6-5 with TRBJ1-2; no reliable D call. This CDR3 comprises 13 residues. Trimming cost V 6 bases and J 8 bases, with 16 bases left between them. Per the germline V gene, CDR1 is MNHEY and CDR2 is SVGAGI. In nucleotides, the CDR3 is TGTGCCAGCAGCCCGAACCGCCCCGAGGGCTACACCTTC. Protein product: CASSPNRPEGYTF.

The chain uses TRBV5-4 and TRBJ2-6; 7 bases line up with TRBD1. This CDR3 has 18 residues. With V trimmed by 4 bases and J by 0 bases, 10 bases remained unmatched. The germline gives CDR1 SGHNT, CDR2 YYREEE (reference sequence). CDR3 protein: CASSPPGQRYSGANVLTF. The DNA for the CDR3 is TGTGCCAGCAGCCCCCCGGGACAGCGGTACTCTGGGGCCAACGTCCTGACTTTC.

The chain recombines TRBV7-2 with TRBJ1-2, with 7 bases that match TRBD1. Germline V CDR1 and CDR2: SGHTA, FQGNSA. CDR3 length equals 14 residues. V dropped 3 bases and J dropped 3; count of bases not matched to a gene: 4. In DNA, the CDR3 is TGTGCCAGCAGCTTCCAGGGGGAATACTATGGCTACACCTTC. Protein: CASSFQGEYYGYTF.

This clone was observed once. The chain combines TRBV7-2 with TRBJ1-1, with D hard to call. Germline-derived CDR1 and CDR2 are SGHTA and FQGNSA. The CDR3 totals 16 residues. The V end lost 1 base, the J end lost 2 bases, and 14 bases lay between the germline ends. Here the CDR3 reads CASSLDASISNTEAFF. The CDR3 DNA reads TGTGCCAGCAGCTTAGACGCTTCGATATCCAACACTGAAGCTTTCTTT.

The chain couples TRBV5-1 to TRBJ1-4; 7 bases match TRBD1. The CDR3 is 15 residues long. Germline V gives CDR1 SGHRS, CDR2 YFSETQ. Losses at the gene ends were 4 bases for V and 13 bases for J; bases not matched to a gene: 16. The CDR3 nucleotides read TGCGCCAGCAGCCCAGGTCCGGGACAGAAAGATACACTGTTTTTT. Its translation is CASSPGPGQKDTLFF. Full variable domain (missing parts from reference TRBV5-1 and TRBJ1-4): KAGVTQTPRYLIKTRGQQVTLSCSPISGHRSVSWYQQTPGQGLQFLFEYFSETQRNKGNFPGRFSGRQFSNSRSEMNVSTLELGDSALYLCASSPGPGQKDTLFFGSGTQLSVL.

V gene TRBV5-1 combines with J gene TRBJ2-2; D uncertain. The CDR3 runs to 14 residues. Germline V gene data show CDR1 as SGHRS and CDR2 as YFSETQ. The V and J ends lost 4 bases and 1 base respectively, with 8 bases between them. DNA of the CDR3: TGCGCCAGCAGCCAGCCGATGAACACCGGGGAGCTGTTTTTT. It specifies CASSQPMNTGELFF.

This clone was seen a single time. The rearrangement uses TRBV2 and TRBJ1-3; D is undetermined. The CDR3 spans 13 residues. Germline loops: CDR1 SNHLY, CDR2 FYNNEI. Trimming stripped 4 bases from V and 2 bases from J, with 6 bases between. The CDR3 DNA reads TGTGCCAGCAGTGGAGGGCCTGGAAACACCATATATTTT. Encoded protein: CASSGGPGNTIYF.

The chain is built from TRBV5-4 and TRBJ2-2, with 12 bases aligning to TRBD2. This CDR3 is built from 16 residues. The junction had 5 bases not matched to a gene; V was cut back by 3 bases and J by 5 bases. Germline CDR1 is SGHNT and CDR2 is YYREEE (reference sequence). CDR3 residues: CASSSLAGGPTGELFF. The CDR3, as DNA: TGTGCCAGCAGCTCCCTAGCGGGAGGGCCGACCGGGGAGCTGTTTTTT.

The rearrangement joins TRBV5-5 to TRBJ2-7; maybe TRBD2 (5 bases). The germline CDR1 and CDR2 sequences are SGHKS and YYEKEE (reference sequence). This CDR3 has 15 residues. Trimming removed 2 bases from V and 3 bases from J, with 15 bases in between. The CDR3 loop is CASSFFDAGNYEQYF. Written as DNA, the CDR3 is TGTGCCAGCAGCTTTTTCGACGCGGGTAACTACGAGCAGTACTTC.